This TCR beta chain derives from a study of CXCR3-negative and CXCR3-positive naive CD8 T cells. Whole-study results and caveats: Across naive subsets, surface CD5 expression was comparable, and TCR strength was inferred from properties of the TRB CDR3.

Germline lookup yields CDR1 SQVTM and CDR2 ANQGSEA. The CDR3 is 13 residues long. The TRB libraries of cDNA were built by UMI-labeled 5' RACE. TCRdb derives one entry per CDR3 protein from the 5' RACE reads, leaving out DNA. This table holds roughly 8,300 distinct CDR3 sequences. Points on this clonotype: As yet, its antigen is unknown.

V gene TRBV29-1 combines with J gene TRBJ2-3; absent DNA, TCRdb's TRBD2 call cannot be checked. The sequence was obtained from a human donor in good health. Some clones in this sample may be carry-over from other donors' samples. The sequencing sample was made of naive CXCR3- CD8+ T cells from blood. Subset indicated: CD45RO-CCR7+CD27+CD95- naive CD8+ T cells lacking CXCR3 (TNR3-). CDR3 loop: CSVQRDRTVTQYF.